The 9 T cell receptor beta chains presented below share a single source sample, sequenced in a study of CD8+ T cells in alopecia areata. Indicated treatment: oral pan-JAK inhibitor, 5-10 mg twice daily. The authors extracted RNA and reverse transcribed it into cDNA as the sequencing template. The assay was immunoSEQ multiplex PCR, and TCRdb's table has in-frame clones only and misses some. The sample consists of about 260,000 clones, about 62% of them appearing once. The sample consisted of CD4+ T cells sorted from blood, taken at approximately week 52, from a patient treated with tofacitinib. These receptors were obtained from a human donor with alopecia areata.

CDR3 DNA: TGCGCCAGCAGCTTAGAGCTGTACACCGGGGAGCTGTTTTTT. Protein product: CASSLELYTGELFF. This chain uses TRBV5-1 with TRBJ2-2; D uncertain. Germline loops: CDR1 SGHRS, CDR2 YFSETQ. The CDR3 covers 14 residues. The germline V and J ends were trimmed by 2 bases and 3 bases, with 8 bases remaining between them.

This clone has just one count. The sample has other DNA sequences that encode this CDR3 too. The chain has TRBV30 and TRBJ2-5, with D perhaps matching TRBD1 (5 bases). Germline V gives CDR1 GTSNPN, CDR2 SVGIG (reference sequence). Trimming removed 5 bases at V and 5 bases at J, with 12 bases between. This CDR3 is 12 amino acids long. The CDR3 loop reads CAWGQGMETQYF. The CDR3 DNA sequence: TGTGCCTGGGGGCAGGGCATGGAGACCCAGTACTTC.

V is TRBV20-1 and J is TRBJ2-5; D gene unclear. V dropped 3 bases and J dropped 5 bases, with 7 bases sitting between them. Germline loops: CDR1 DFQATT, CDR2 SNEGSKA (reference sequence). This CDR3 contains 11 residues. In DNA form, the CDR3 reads TGCAGTGCTAGTCAGATTGAGACCCAGTACTTC. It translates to CSASQIETQYF.

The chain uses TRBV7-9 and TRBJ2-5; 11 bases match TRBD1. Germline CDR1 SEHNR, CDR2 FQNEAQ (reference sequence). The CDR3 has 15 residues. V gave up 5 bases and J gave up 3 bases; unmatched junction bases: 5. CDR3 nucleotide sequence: TGTGCCAGCAGCGGGACAGGGGGGACGGAAGAGACCCAGTACTTC. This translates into CASSGTGGTEETQYF.

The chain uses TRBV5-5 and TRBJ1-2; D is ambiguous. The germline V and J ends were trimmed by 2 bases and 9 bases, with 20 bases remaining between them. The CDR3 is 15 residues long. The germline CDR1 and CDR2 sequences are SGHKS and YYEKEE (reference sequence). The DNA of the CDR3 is TGTGCCAGCAGCTTTTCGAAAGGGAAGCTTACTAGCTACACCTTC. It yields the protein CASSFSKGKLTSYTF.

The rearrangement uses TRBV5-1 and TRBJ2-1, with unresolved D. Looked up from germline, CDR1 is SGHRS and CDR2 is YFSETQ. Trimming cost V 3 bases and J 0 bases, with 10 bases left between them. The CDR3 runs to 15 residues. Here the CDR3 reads CASSSDGLSYNEQFF. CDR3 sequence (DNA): TGCGCCAGCAGCTCGGACGGCCTCTCCTACAATGAGCAGTTCTTC.

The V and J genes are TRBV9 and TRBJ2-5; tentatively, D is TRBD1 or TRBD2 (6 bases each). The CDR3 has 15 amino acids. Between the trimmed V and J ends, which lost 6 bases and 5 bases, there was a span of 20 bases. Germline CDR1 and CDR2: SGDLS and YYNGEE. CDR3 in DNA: TGTGCCAGCAATTTGAGGGGGGTGATCGAGGAGACCCAGTACTTC. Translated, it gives CASNLRGVIEETQYF.

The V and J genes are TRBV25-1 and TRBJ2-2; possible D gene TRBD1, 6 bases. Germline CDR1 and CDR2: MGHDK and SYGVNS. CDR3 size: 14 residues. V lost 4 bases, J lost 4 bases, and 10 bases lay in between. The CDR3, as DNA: TGTGCCAGCAGTGGGATAGGGGGCACCGGGGAGCTGTTTTTT. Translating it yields CASSGIGGTGELFF.

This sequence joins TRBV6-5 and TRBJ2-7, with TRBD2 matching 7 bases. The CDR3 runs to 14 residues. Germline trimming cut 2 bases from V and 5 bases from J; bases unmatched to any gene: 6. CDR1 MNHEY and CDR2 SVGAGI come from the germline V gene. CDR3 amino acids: CASSYLADPNEQYF. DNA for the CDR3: TGTGCCAGCAGTTACCTAGCGGACCCAAACGAGCAGTACTTC.